This T cell receptor beta chain originates from a study of blood T cell repertoires in COVID-19 (dated by TCRdb to 2020 to 2021). About the investigation overall: The collaborator samples originated in the United States, Italy and Spain and spanned the acute and convalescent phases of COVID-19. The prospective study material was composed of cDNA or gDNA derived from T cells, B-cell-depleted T cells, or PBMCs. Samples came from the ongoing ImmuneRACE study (first 160 participants) plus 1,254 subjects from 6 global collaborators. Deeply sampled blood TCRbeta repertoires from subjects exposed to, actively infected with, or recovered from COVID-19 were included in the dataset. The repertoires were released in a freely available public database meant as a resource for research on the immune response to SARS-CoV-2. Where available, HLA class I and class II types were obtained from metadata supplied by the sample provider rather than from assay-based typing. A de-identified subject ID, COVID-19 status, age in years and sex were almost always included in the sample metadata.

The CDR3 covers 15 residues, taking in both the cysteine and the phenylalanine. The DNA shown is the 45-base CDR3, in frame from base 1. Deletion took 0 bases off V and 0 bases off J, with a span of 9 bases between the germline ends. CDR1 SGHRS and CDR2 YFSETQ were looked up in the germline V gene. What the research found in general, with its limitations: How much clinical and demographic metadata was included differed by source and by participant, and the metadata was provided uncurated.

Whole blood was collected in K2EDTA tubes by collaborating institutions according to the institutions' own protocols. For TCRbeta analysis, collaborators shipped samples as frozen whole blood, isolated PBMCs, or DNA extracted from either of those sample types. With respect to this clone: Its antigen specificity is not known. Base-call qualities are not available, and no considerably larger clone is one nucleotide away.

TCRbeta CDR3 regions were amplified from genomic DNA by means of the immunoSEQ Assay, a bias-controlled multiplex PCR. The original methods were these. The number of nucleated cells in each sample was estimated from the amplification of reference gene primers within the assay. To quantify the absolute abundance of each unique TCRbeta CDR3 rearrangement, sequence reads were collapsed and filtered. For each sample, productive Simpson clonality was calculated by taking the square root of Simpson's diversity index across productive rearrangements. This immuneACCESS table, as held by TCRdb, lists in-frame sequences with V and J called but not all clones. Of the missing ones, under half trace to an unresolved V gene in checked studies; the others have no known cause. The DNA was the basis for D and trimming; V, J and clone size are from that table. This sample has about 200,000 clones in its table, and 70% to 85% of those were observed once. The ten largest clonotypes hold 6.5% to 8.5% of the sample.

Here the chain combines TRBV5-1 and TRBJ1-1, with the D gene too uncertain to name. Sequencing was performed on peripheral blood. The clonotype originates from a human donor with acute or convalescent COVID-19. The donor label of this sample is uncertain. The CDR3 protein: CASSLAGGMNTEAFF. The DNA sequence is TGCGCCAGCAGCTTGGCCGGAGGAATGAACACTGAAGCTTTCTTT.